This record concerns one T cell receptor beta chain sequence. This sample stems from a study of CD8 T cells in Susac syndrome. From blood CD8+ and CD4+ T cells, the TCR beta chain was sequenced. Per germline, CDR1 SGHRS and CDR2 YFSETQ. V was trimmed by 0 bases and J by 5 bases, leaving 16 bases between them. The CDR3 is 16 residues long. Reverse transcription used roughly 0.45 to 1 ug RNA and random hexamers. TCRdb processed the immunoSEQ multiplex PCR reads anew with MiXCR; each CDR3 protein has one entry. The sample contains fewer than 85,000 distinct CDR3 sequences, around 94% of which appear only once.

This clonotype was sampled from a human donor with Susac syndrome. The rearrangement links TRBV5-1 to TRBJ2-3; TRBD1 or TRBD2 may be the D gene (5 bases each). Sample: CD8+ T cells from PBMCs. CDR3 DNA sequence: TGCGCCAGCAGCTTGGCCGGGGCTCCTGCGGTAGATACGCAGTATTTT. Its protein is CASSLAGAPAVDTQYF.